Listed here are 9 T cell receptor beta chains from one sample, sequenced in a study of blood T cell repertoires in COVID-19. Here immunoSEQ multiplex PCR was the method, and the copy in TCRdb shows in-frame clones only, minus some. This sample has 250,000 to 350,000 clones, with about 83% found just once. Sequencing used peripheral blood. These receptors were obtained from a woman in her 50s with acute or convalescent COVID-19.

The chain recombines TRBV10-3 with TRBJ1-6, with 8 positions matching TRBD1. The CDR3 is made up of 13 amino acids. Germline V CDR1 and CDR2: ENHRY, SYGVKD. V lost 5 bases, J lost 7 bases, and 1 base stayed unmatched. The CDR3 protein is CAISTGGNSPLHF. CDR3 DNA: TGTGCCATCAGTACAGGGGGAAATTCACCCCTCCACTTT.

This rearrangement joins TRBV28 to TRBJ1-5; D ambiguous. V was trimmed by 4 bases and J by 7 bases, leaving 11 bases between them. Germline V gene data show CDR1 as MDHEN and CDR2 as SYDVKM. CDR3 length: 13 residues. CDR3 nucleotide sequence: TGTGCCAGCAGTTCCCAACAGCGGCAGCCCCAGCATTTT. Amino acid sequence: CASSSQQRQPQHF.

The rearrangement joins TRBV9 to TRBJ1-4, with 7 positions matching TRBD1. With V trimmed by 0 bases and J by 6 bases, 2 bases remained unmatched. The CDR3 is 14 residues long. Germline V gene data show CDR1 as SGDLS and CDR2 as YYNGEE. CDR3 amino acids: CASSVGGGDEKLFF. The CDR3 bases are TGTGCCAGCAGCGTAGGAGGGGGCGATGAAAAACTGTTTTTT.

The chain is built from TRBV28 and TRBJ2-7, with D perhaps TRBD2 (6 bases). The CDR3 loop spans 16 amino acids. V was trimmed by 7 bases and J by 1 base, leaving 20 bases between them. Germline CDR1 reads MDHEN; CDR2 reads SYDVKM. The CDR3 coding sequence is TGTGCCAGCACCAAGCCGGGGTCGGGGGTTTCCTACGAGCAGTACTTC. Translated, it gives CASTKPGSGVSYEQYF.

V is TRBV28 and J is TRBJ2-5; D may be TRBD1 (5 bases). The CDR3 is 14 residues long. The V end was cut by 4 bases, the J end by 4 bases, with 13 bases between. Per the germline V gene, CDR1 is MDHEN and CDR2 is SYDVKM. In DNA form, the CDR3 reads TGTGCCAGCAGTTCAGGACAAGTCGCAGAGACCCAGTACTTC. Amino acids: CASSSGQVAETQYF.

CDR3 coding DNA: TGTGCCAGCAGTTATTCGCGGGTGGAGCCCCAGCATTTT. Encoded protein: CASSYSRVEPQHF. The chain recombines TRBV6-5 with TRBJ1-5; no clear D gene. V lost 3 bases to trimming and J lost 8 bases, with 11 bases between them. CDR1 MNHEY and CDR2 SVGAGI come from the germline V gene. The CDR3 extends over 13 amino acids.

The chain carries TRBV27 and TRBJ2-2; 13 bases align to TRBD2. Germline CDR1 reads MNHEY; CDR2 reads SMNVEV (reference sequence). The CDR3 spans 19 residues. V lost 2 bases, J lost 3 bases, and 9 bases stayed unmatched. The CDR3: CASSLNPRLAGGHTGELFF. The CDR3 coding sequence is TGTGCCAGCAGTTTAAACCCTCGACTAGCGGGAGGCCACACCGGGGAGCTGTTTTTT.

The chain carries TRBV28 and TRBJ2-1, with D tentatively TRBD1 (5 bases). V lost 5 bases and J 13 bases, leaving 21 bases between the germline ends. CDR3 length equals 14 residues. Germline values: CDR1 MDHEN, CDR2 SYDVKM. The DNA of the CDR3 is TGTGCCAGCAGTGTACAGACAGAGCCCCAATCCCAGTTCTTC. Translating gives CASSVQTEPQSQFF.

V gene TRBV18 combines with J gene TRBJ2-7; 8 positions match TRBD1. J lost 4 bases, V lost 3 bases, and 5 bases had no gene match. The CDR3 is made up of 14 amino acids. Germline assignment: CDR1 KGHSH and CDR2 LQKENI. The CDR3 DNA is TGTGCCAGCTCACCTCGGCAGGGGGCTTACGAGCAGTACTTC. Translating gives CASSPRQGAYEQYF.